The clone carrying this TCR beta chain was detected ten times or more. What it binds is unknown. Template material for amplifying TCR beta CDR3 regions consisted of RNA transcripts. TCR CDR3 regions were first amplified by RT-PCR with HTBI primers. TCRdb reprocessed the multiplex PCR reads with MiXCR, giving one entry per CDR3 protein. The repertoire holds about 250,000 distinct CDR3 sequences, with about 24% as singletons. The V end was cut by 1 base, the J end by 6 bases, with 10 bases between. CDR3 length: 14 residues. This sample was taken from a study of T cells in Graves' hyperthyroidism and ophthalmopathy. The study left out patients who had uncontrolled infection, other autoimmune disease, pregnancy or lactation. Fresh peripheral blood, about 10 ml of it, supplied the PBMCs. Notes on the study in general: The model made its ophthalmopathy prediction, and onset followed a median 6.5 months later.

The J gene is TRBJ1-5, the V gene TRBV12-3 or TRBV12-4; no clear D. This TCR was recovered from a woman in her 40s with Graves' ophthalmopathy. The sample taken for sequencing was blood. CDR3 coding DNA: TGTGCCAGCAGTTTAGTAGGGTTAAGTCAGCCCCAGCATTTT. Protein product: CASSLVGLSQPQHF.